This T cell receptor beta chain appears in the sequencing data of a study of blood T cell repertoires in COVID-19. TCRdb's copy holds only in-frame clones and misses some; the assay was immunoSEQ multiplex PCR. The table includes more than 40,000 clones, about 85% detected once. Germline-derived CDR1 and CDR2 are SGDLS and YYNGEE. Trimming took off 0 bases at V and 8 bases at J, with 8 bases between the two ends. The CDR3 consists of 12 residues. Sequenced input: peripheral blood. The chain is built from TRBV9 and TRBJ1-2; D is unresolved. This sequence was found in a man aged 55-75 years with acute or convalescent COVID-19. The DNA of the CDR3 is TGTGCCAGCAGCGTAGGGGCGCTGGGCTACACCTTC. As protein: CASSVGALGYTF.